Listed below are T cell receptor beta chains from one sample, sequenced in a study of T cells in Graves' hyperthyroidism and ophthalmopathy. TCRdb analysed the multiplex PCR reads with MiXCR anew, one entry per CDR3 protein. The table records under 550,000 distinct CDR3 sequences, just under 20% of them present only once. Sequencing input: blood. The receptors derive from a middle-aged man with Graves' ophthalmopathy. Both conserved end residues are part of each CDR3. A D gene is named only where the DNA matches it firmly. Clone size is stated in some rows and not others, as once, few, many or a class when expanded.

CDR3 DNA: TGTGCCAGCAGTGAAGCCGTCAATGAGCAGTTCTTC
CDR3 protein: CASSEAVNEQFF
V gene: TRBV6-1
J gene: TRBJ2-1
clone size: .
D gene: .

CDR3 DNA: TGTGCCAGCTCACCTACCCAGACTAGTCACGTTTCCTGGGAGCTGTTTTTT
CDR3 protein: CASSPTQTSHVSWELFF
V gene: TRBV18
J gene: TRBJ2-2
clone size: few
D gene: .

CDR3 DNA: TGTGCCAGCAGCAAAGGGGGTAGCAATCAGCCCCAGCATTTT
CDR3 protein: CASSKGGSNQPQHF
V gene: TRBV28
J gene: TRBJ1-5
clone size: few
D gene: .

CDR3 DNA: TGTGCCAGCAGCGACAGGCCTACCTACGAGCAGTACTTC
CDR3 protein: CASSDRPTYEQYF
V gene: TRBV28
J gene: TRBJ2-7
clone size: many
D gene: .

CDR3 DNA: TGTGCCAGCAGCCAAACCGACAGGCCGAACACTGAAGCTTTCTTT
CDR3 protein: CASSQTDRPNTEAFF
V gene: TRBV2
J gene: TRBJ1-1
clone size: many
D gene: .

CDR3 DNA: TGCAGTGCTCGACAGGGTCCGGTAAGCAATCAGCCCCAGCATTTT
CDR3 protein: CSARQGPVSNQPQHF
V gene: TRBV20-1
J gene: TRBJ1-5
clone size: .
D gene: TRBD1

CDR3 DNA: TGTGCCAGCAGCTTAGGGGCAAATCAAGAGACCCAGTACTTC
CDR3 protein: CASSLGANQETQYF
V gene: TRBV7-2
J gene: TRBJ2-5
clone size: many
D gene: .

CDR3 DNA: TGTGCCAGCAGCTCCGGGACTAGGGGGTGGAATGAGCAGTTCTTC
CDR3 protein: CASSSGTRGWNEQFF
V gene: TRBV7-2
J gene: TRBJ2-1
clone size: many
D gene: TRBD2

CDR3 DNA: TGTGCCAGCTCAGGGACTAGCGGGGGGTTGAGCTCCTACAATGAGCAGTTCTTC
CDR3 protein: CASSGTSGGLSSYNEQFF
V gene: TRBV18
J gene: TRBJ2-1
clone size: .
D gene: TRBD2

CDR3 DNA: TGTGCCAGCAGCCAGACTAGAACGTGGATCGAGACCCAGTACTTC
CDR3 protein: CASSQTRTWIETQYF
V gene: TRBV7-2
J gene: TRBJ2-5
clone size: many
D gene: .

CDR3 DNA: TGCGCCAGCAGCGGGGGACAGACCTATGGCTACACCTTC
CDR3 protein: CASSGGQTYGYTF
V gene: TRBV5-1
J gene: TRBJ1-2
clone size: many
D gene: TRBD1

CDR3 DNA: TGCAGTGCCCTCCTTCAGACTAGCGGGAGTTTGGAGCAGTTCTTC
CDR3 protein: CSALLQTSGSLEQFF
V gene: TRBV20-1
J gene: TRBJ2-1
clone size: many
D gene: TRBD2

CDR3 DNA: TGTGCCAGTAGTATCGGGACCACGGGTGGCTACACCTTC
CDR3 protein: CASSIGTTGGYTF
V gene: TRBV19
J gene: TRBJ1-2
clone size: .
D gene: .

CDR3 DNA: TGTGCCAGCAGCTTAAGTACTAGCCCTGAGCAGTTCTTC
CDR3 protein: CASSLSTSPEQFF
V gene: TRBV11-2
J gene: TRBJ2-1
clone size: few
D gene: .

CDR3 DNA: TGTGCCAGCAGAAAAAACCGGGACACGCTTACCACCGGGGAGCTGTTTTTT
CDR3 protein: CASRKNRDTLTTGELFF
V gene: TRBV12-3/TRBV12-4
J gene: TRBJ2-2
clone size: .
D gene: .

CDR3 DNA: TGTGCCAGCAGCGGACAGGGGATCGATGGCTACACCTTC
CDR3 protein: CASSGQGIDGYTF
V gene: TRBV6-1
J gene: TRBJ1-2
clone size: few
D gene: TRBD1

CDR3 DNA: TGCGCCAGCAGCTTCCGAGAGGGACTCAATGAAAAACTGTTTTTT
CDR3 protein: CASSFREGLNEKLFF
V gene: TRBV5-1
J gene: TRBJ1-4
clone size: few
D gene: .

CDR3 DNA: TGTGCCAGCAGGGTGTCAGGACAGTCCTCTGGAAACACCATATATTTT
CDR3 protein: CASRVSGQSSGNTIYF
V gene: TRBV2
J gene: TRBJ1-3
clone size: .
D gene: .

CDR3 DNA: TGCGCCAGCAGCCCGGAGGTGCAGGTCTTTAACTATGGCTACACCTTC
CDR3 protein: CASSPEVQVFNYGYTF
V gene: TRBV4-1
J gene: TRBJ1-2
clone size: few
D gene: .

CDR3 DNA: TGTGCCAGCAGCCCCCAGGCAGGGCCCTCCTACGAGCAGTACTTC
CDR3 protein: CASSPQAGPSYEQYF
V gene: TRBV9
J gene: TRBJ2-7
clone size: .
D gene: .

CDR3 DNA: TGTGCCAGCAGCTTTAGGACAGGGGATGCCGGGGAGCTGTTTTTT
CDR3 protein: CASSFRTGDAGELFF
V gene: TRBV7-9
J gene: TRBJ2-2
clone size: .
D gene: TRBD1

CDR3 DNA: TGTGCCAGCAGCGCAGGGACTAACTCCTACAATGAGCAGTTCTTC
CDR3 protein: CASSAGTNSYNEQFF
V gene: TRBV9
J gene: TRBJ2-1
clone size: .
D gene: TRBD2

CDR3 DNA: TGTGCCAGCTCACCAAGCGGACATAGCACAGATACGCAGTATTTT
CDR3 protein: CASSPSGHSTDTQYF
V gene: TRBV18
J gene: TRBJ2-3
clone size: many
D gene: .

CDR3 DNA: TGTGCCAGCAGCCATAGCACTGGGTACACTGAAGCTTTCTTT
CDR3 protein: CASSHSTGYTEAFF
V gene: TRBV7-9
J gene: TRBJ1-1
clone size: many
D gene: .

CDR3 DNA: TGTGCCGTCCTGGGGGCGGACACCGACTACGAGCAGTACTTC
CDR3 protein: CAVLGADTDYEQYF
V gene: TRBV10-3
J gene: TRBJ2-7
clone size: .
D gene: .

CDR3 DNA: TGTGCCAGCACGGGGGGAGGGCCGCGCTCTGGGGCCAACGTCCTGGCTTTC
CDR3 protein: CASTGGGPRSGANVLAF
V gene: TRBV28
J gene: TRBJ2-6
clone size: .
D gene: TRBD2

CDR3 DNA: TGCAGTGCTAGAGGAGGCGGGACGTTTGCAACTAATGAAAAACTGTTTTTT
CDR3 protein: CSARGGGTFATNEKLFF
V gene: TRBV20-1
J gene: TRBJ1-4
clone size: .
D gene: .

CDR3 DNA: TGTGCCAGCACCGTTTCCTGGGGAGCAGGGTATAATTCACCCCTCCACTTT
CDR3 protein: CASTVSWGAGYNSPLHF
V gene: TRBV27
J gene: TRBJ1-6
clone size: .
D gene: .

CDR3 DNA: TGTGCCAGCAGCCAACGGGTCGGAGGGAACACTGAAGCTTTCTTT
CDR3 protein: CASSQRVGGNTEAFF
V gene: TRBV3-1
J gene: TRBJ1-1
clone size: many
D gene: .

CDR3 DNA: TGTGCCAGCAGCGCCGGGATTGCTGGCTACGAGCAGTACTTC
CDR3 protein: CASSAGIAGYEQYF
V gene: TRBV7-6
J gene: TRBJ2-7
clone size: many
D gene: .

CDR3 DNA: TGTGCCTGCAGCCCTCGGGGGGGACAGGACCGGGTCTATGGCTACACCTTC
CDR3 protein: CACSPRGGQDRVYGYTF
V gene: TRBV16
J gene: TRBJ1-2
clone size: .
D gene: TRBD1

CDR3 DNA: TGTGCCAGTCATTCAGGGGGCTTCGTTTTTGGTTTGGCTTTCTTT
CDR3 protein: CASHSGGFVFGLAFF
V gene: TRBV6-2/TRBV6-3
J gene: TRBJ1-1
clone size: few
D gene: TRBD1

CDR3 DNA: TGCAGTGCTCCAAGACAGACCAATGAGCAGTTCTTC
CDR3 protein: CSAPRQTNEQFF
V gene: TRBV20-1
J gene: TRBJ2-1
clone size: many
D gene: .

CDR3 DNA: TGCGCCAGCAGCTTTGGGACTAGCGGGAACACAGATACGCAGTATTTT
CDR3 protein: CASSFGTSGNTDTQYF
V gene: TRBV5-1
J gene: TRBJ2-3
clone size: few
D gene: TRBD2

CDR3 DNA: TGTGCCAGCACCGGACTAGCGGACGGGGAGCTGTTTTTT
CDR3 protein: CASTGLADGELFF
V gene: TRBV12-3/TRBV12-4
J gene: TRBJ2-2
clone size: .
D gene: TRBD2

CDR3 DNA: TGTGCCAGCAGCTTAGGGGGTTTCTTCACAGATACGCAGTATTTT
CDR3 protein: CASSLGGFFTDTQYF
V gene: TRBV11-2
J gene: TRBJ2-3
clone size: many
D gene: .

CDR3 DNA: TGTGCCAGCAGTCCGGGAAATATCTACGAGCAGTACTTC
CDR3 protein: CASSPGNIYEQYF
V gene: TRBV27
J gene: TRBJ2-7
clone size: few
D gene: .

CDR3 DNA: TGTGCCAGCAGCTCGTTCCAGGGGAGTGGGGCCAACGTCCCGACTTTC
CDR3 protein: CASSSFQGSGANVPTF
V gene: TRBV7-6
J gene: TRBJ2-6
clone size: .
D gene: .

CDR3 DNA: TGTGCTAGTGGTTTAGCCGACACGGCCGCCCTACCCCTCCACTTT
CDR3 protein: CASGLADTAALPLHF
V gene: TRBV12-5
J gene: TRBJ1-6
clone size: .
D gene: .

CDR3 DNA: TGCAGTGCGCCAAAGGCAGACCATGCTTTTGGCTATGGCTACACCTTC
CDR3 protein: CSAPKADHAFGYGYTF
V gene: TRBV20-1
J gene: TRBJ1-2
clone size: .
D gene: .

CDR3 DNA: TGTGCCAGCAGCCAAGCTGGACTAGCGGGCTACAATGAGCAGTTCTTC
CDR3 protein: CASSQAGLAGYNEQFF
V gene: TRBV3-1
J gene: TRBJ2-1
clone size: many
D gene: TRBD2

CDR3 DNA: TGTGCCAGCAGTTACTGGCTAGCGGGAGAATCAGATACGCAGTATTTT
CDR3 protein: CASSYWLAGESDTQYF
V gene: TRBV6-2/TRBV6-3
J gene: TRBJ2-3
clone size: .
D gene: TRBD2

CDR3 DNA: TGTGCCAGCAGTTACGGGGTCCCGAGCTCCTATAATTCACCCCTCCACTTT
CDR3 protein: CASSYGVPSSYNSPLHF
V gene: TRBV6-5
J gene: TRBJ1-6
clone size: few
D gene: .

CDR3 DNA: TGTGCCTCGGGCTCTCTAGCCAAAAACATTCAGTACTTC
CDR3 protein: CASGSLAKNIQYF
V gene: TRBV12-3/TRBV12-4
J gene: TRBJ2-4
clone size: few
D gene: .

CDR3 DNA: TGCAGCGCCTCCGGACAGTCTGGAAACACCATATATTTT
CDR3 protein: CSASGQSGNTIYF
V gene: TRBV29-1
J gene: TRBJ1-3
clone size: few
D gene: .

CDR3 DNA: TGTGCCACCAGTACATGGTTTTATGGCTACACCTTC
CDR3 protein: CATSTWFYGYTF
V gene: TRBV15
J gene: TRBJ1-2
clone size: few
D gene: .

CDR3 DNA: TGTGCCAGCAGTTCATGGGGAGGCGTGAACACTGAAGCTTTCTTT
CDR3 protein: CASSSWGGVNTEAFF
V gene: TRBV28
J gene: TRBJ1-1
clone size: few
D gene: .

CDR3 DNA: TGTGCCAGCAGCTTGGAGCCTGCTCGATCGAACACTGAAGCTTTCTTT
CDR3 protein: CASSLEPARSNTEAFF
V gene: TRBV5-5
J gene: TRBJ1-1
clone size: many
D gene: .

CDR3 DNA: TGCAGCGTTGAAAGGCAGGGGTATGGCTACACCTTC
CDR3 protein: CSVERQGYGYTF
V gene: TRBV29-1
J gene: TRBJ1-2
clone size: .
D gene: .

CDR3 DNA: TGTGCCAGCGCGGGTTTCTATGGCTACACCTTC
CDR3 protein: CASAGFYGYTF
V gene: TRBV28
J gene: TRBJ1-2
clone size: .
D gene: .

CDR3 DNA: TGTGCCAGCACCGTTACTAGTTTCCACGAGCAGTACTTC
CDR3 protein: CASTVTSFHEQYF
V gene: TRBV11-2
J gene: TRBJ2-7
clone size: many
D gene: .

CDR3 DNA: TGTGCCAGCAGTTTGACGGGGAGCCAATACGAGCAGTACTTC
CDR3 protein: CASSLTGSQYEQYF
V gene: TRBV12-3/TRBV12-4
J gene: TRBJ2-7
clone size: .
D gene: .

CDR3 DNA: TGTGCCAGCAGCCTTAGCGGGACAGGGGACACCGGGGAGCTGTTTTTT
CDR3 protein: CASSLSGTGDTGELFF
V gene: TRBV11-2
J gene: TRBJ2-2
clone size: few
D gene: TRBD1

CDR3 DNA: TGCGCCAGCAGAATTCAGCTGGGCAACTATGGCTACACCTTC
CDR3 protein: CASRIQLGNYGYTF
V gene: TRBV5-1
J gene: TRBJ1-2
clone size: .
D gene: .

CDR3 DNA: TGTGCCAGCAGCTTAGGTGTCGGATTAAAGGAGAACACCGGGGAGCTGTTTTTT
CDR3 protein: CASSLGVGLKENTGELFF
V gene: TRBV7-9
J gene: TRBJ2-2
clone size: few
D gene: .

CDR3 DNA: TGTGCCAGTAGTACCGGGCCCGCGTGGGAGCAGTACTTC
CDR3 protein: CASSTGPAWEQYF
V gene: TRBV19
J gene: TRBJ2-7
clone size: .
D gene: .

CDR3 DNA: TGTGCCAGCAGCTTAGCCCGGGGATACTACAATGAGCAGTTCTTC
CDR3 protein: CASSLARGYYNEQFF
V gene: TRBV7-9
J gene: TRBJ2-1
clone size: once
D gene: .

CDR3 DNA: TGTGCCAGCGGACGGTCTCGACGAGAGACCCAGTACTTC
CDR3 protein: CASGRSRRETQYF
V gene: TRBV12-3/TRBV12-4
J gene: TRBJ2-5
clone size: many
D gene: .